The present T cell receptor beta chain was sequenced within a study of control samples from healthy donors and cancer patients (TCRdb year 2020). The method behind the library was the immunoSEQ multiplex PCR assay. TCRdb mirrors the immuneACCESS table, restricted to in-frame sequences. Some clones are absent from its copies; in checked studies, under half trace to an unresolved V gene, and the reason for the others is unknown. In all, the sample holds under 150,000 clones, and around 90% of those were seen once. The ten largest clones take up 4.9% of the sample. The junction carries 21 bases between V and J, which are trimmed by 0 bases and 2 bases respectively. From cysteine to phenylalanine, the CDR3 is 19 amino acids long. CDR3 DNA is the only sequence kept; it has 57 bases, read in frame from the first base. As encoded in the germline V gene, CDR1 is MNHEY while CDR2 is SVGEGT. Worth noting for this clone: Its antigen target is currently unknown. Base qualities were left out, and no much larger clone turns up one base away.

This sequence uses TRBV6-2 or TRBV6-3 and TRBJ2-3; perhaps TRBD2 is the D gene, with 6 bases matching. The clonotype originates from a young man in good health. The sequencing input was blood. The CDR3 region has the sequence CASSYSSDPGSADTDTQYF. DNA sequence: TGTGCCAGCAGTTACTCTTCCGACCCCGGGAGCGCAGACACAGATACGCAGTATTTT.